The 13 T cell receptor beta chains listed next were all sequenced from one sample in a study of cytomegalovirus exposure and HLA in healthy donors. Both 60 Vbeta primers and 13 Jbeta primers went into the PCR. Sequencing was performed with immunoSEQ multiplex PCR; in TCRdb, only in-frame clones are kept and a portion is missing. This sample yields around 140,000 clones, of which around two thirds are seen a single time; under 2.5% belongs to the top ten. Sequenced input: PBMCs. These receptors were taken from a woman aged 40 to 55 in good health and CMV-seronegative.

The chain is built from TRBV29-1 and TRBJ1-1; the D is unclear. There are 13 residues in the CDR3. V lost 3 bases and J lost 2, with 10 bases in between. Germline values: CDR1 SQVTM, CDR2 ANQGSEA. Here the CDR3 reads CSVEAQSNTEAFF. CDR3 nucleotides: TGCAGCGTTGAGGCCCAAAGTAACACTGAAGCTTTCTTT.

This clone was seen more than once but under ten times. The DNA of the CDR3 is TGTGCCAGCAGCTCCGGAGGGGGGGAATCAGTTAAAACCTACGAGCAGTACTTC. Protein product: CASSSGGGESVKTYEQYF. V usage is TRBV7-9 and J usage is TRBJ2-7, with TRBD2 as a possible D gene (7 bases). This CDR3 is built from 18 residues. V gave up 4 bases and J gave up 2 bases, with 24 bases separating them. Looked up from germline, CDR1 is SEHNR and CDR2 is FQNEAQ (reference sequence). Full variable domain (missing parts from reference TRBV7-9 and TRBJ2-7): DTGVSQNPRHKITKRGQNVTFRCDPISEHNRLYWYRQTLGQGPEFLTYFQNEAQLEKSRLLSDRFSAERPKGSFSTLEIQRTEQGDSAMYLCASSSGGGESVKTYEQYFGPGTRLTVT.

The chain couples TRBV5-4 to TRBJ2-3, with TRBD2 matching over 10 bases. The trim removed 3 bases at V and 6 bases at J, leaving 16 bases unmatched. There are 18 residues in the CDR3. In germline, CDR1 is SGHNT, CDR2 YYREEE (reference sequence). The CDR3 sequence: CASSYPGGSGGRRDTQYF. The CDR3 region has the DNA TGTGCCAGCAGCTATCCCGGGGGTAGCGGGGGGAGGAGGGATACGCAGTATTTT.

This clone showed up just a few times. This chain connects TRBV19 to TRBJ1-5; 9 nucleotides agree with TRBD1. The V and J ends lost 6 bases and 7 bases, in that order; junction bases with no gene match: 7. CDR1 and CDR2 from the germline V gene are LNHDA and SQIVND (reference sequence). The CDR3 covers 14 residues. The CDR3 DNA is TGTGCCAGTAGCGCCCGGGACAGGGTACAGCCCCAGCATTTT. Protein product: CASSARDRVQPQHF. Variable domain in full (rest from reference TRBV19 and TRBJ1-5): DGGITQSPKYLFRKEGQNVTLSCEQNLNHDAMYWYRQDPGQGLRLIYYSQIVNDFQKGDIAEGYSVSREKKESFPLTVTSAQKNPTAFYLCASSARDRVQPQHFGDGTRLSIL.

This clone was observed a few times. V usage is TRBV5-1 and J usage is TRBJ1-6; D might be TRBD1 (5 bases). The germline V gene has CDR1 SGHRS and CDR2 YFSETQ. V lost 2 bases and J lost 8, with 11 bases in between. The CDR3 runs 14 residues. For the CDR3, the DNA is TGCGCCAGCAGCTTAAGGGGCATGGATTCACCCCTCCACTTT. Translating gives CASSLRGMDSPLHF. The full variable domain, with the rest looked up from reference TRBV5-1 and TRBJ1-6, is KAGVTQTPRYLIKTRGQQVTLSCSPISGHRSVSWYQQTPGQGLQFLFEYFSETQRNKGNFPGRFSGRQFSNSRSEMNVSTLELGDSALYLCASSLRGMDSPLHFGNGTRLTVT.

The CDR3 coding sequence is TGTGCCAGCAGTTTATCGAACCCGGACAGGGGAAACACCATATATTTT. This translates into CASSLSNPDRGNTIYF. This chain connects TRBV27 to TRBJ1-3, with TRBD1 matching 7 bases. The CDR3 spans 16 residues. CDR1 and CDR2 from the germline V gene are MNHEY and SMNVEV (reference sequence). The ends lost 0 bases at V and 4 bases at J; junction bases unmatched: 6.

In this sample, this clone turned up once. The chain recombines TRBV6-6 with TRBJ1-1, with unresolved D. Trimming left V 5 bases short and J 5 bases short, with 15 bases between. The germline gives CDR1 MNHNY, CDR2 SVGAGI (reference sequence). The CDR3 sequence is 14 residues long. In nucleotides, the CDR3 is TGTGCCAGCAGTGTTCGTCCTGAAGCGACTGAAGCTTTCTTT. It codes for CASSVRPEATEAFF.

The genes are TRBV4-2 and TRBJ2-1; D is perhaps TRBD2 (6 bases). CDR3 length: 16 residues. Germline V CDR1 and CDR2: LGHNA, YNFKEQ. The V end was cut by 0 bases, the J end by 2 bases, with 11 bases between. The CDR3 loop reads CASSQDSSDAYNEQFF. CDR3 nucleotides: TGTGCCAGCAGCCAAGACTCTAGCGATGCCTACAATGAGCAGTTCTTC.

This sequence joins TRBV4-3 and TRBJ2-4, with 10 nucleotides matching TRBD1. V was pared by 2 bases and J by 7 bases, with 5 bases of the junction left unmatched. The CDR3 runs 15 residues. The V gene's germline CDR1 is LGHNA and CDR2 YSLEER. CDR3 in amino acids: CASSQLGQGGNIQYF. The CDR3 DNA reads TGCGCCAGCAGCCAATTAGGACAGGGGGGGAACATTCAGTACTTC.

This clone was seen just once. The chain links TRBV27 to TRBJ1-6; TRBD1 matches at 7 bases. Germline CDR1 is MNHEY and CDR2 is SMNVEV (reference sequence). The CDR3 totals 16 residues. The V and J ends lost 6 bases and 5 bases, in that order; junction bases with no gene match: 10. The CDR3 here is CASRPATGADNSPLHF. Written as DNA, the CDR3 is TGTGCCAGCAGACCGGCCACAGGGGCGGATAATTCACCCCTCCACTTT.

This chain joins TRBV30 and TRBJ1-2; perhaps TRBD1 as D (6 bases). Germline lookup yields CDR1 GTSNPN and CDR2 SVGIG (reference sequence). CDR3 size: 11 residues. V lost 3 bases, J lost 8 bases, and 10 bases lay in between. The CDR3 spells CAWSHRVGYTF. The CDR3 nucleotides are TGTGCCTGGAGCCACAGGGTAGGCTACACCTTC.

Turning to this clone: Its ends do not fully match the called genes, so a read error is possible. V usage is TRBV19 and J usage is TRBJ1-4, with 10 bases fitting TRBD1. Germline V lookup: CDR1 LNHDA, CDR2 SQIVND (reference sequence). This CDR3 comprises 13 residues. In DNA form, the CDR3 reads TGTGCCAGCCCCCGGGACAGGGGATTAACCCGCTATTTT. Its translation is CASPRDRGLTRYF.

The rearrangement joins TRBV7-9 to TRBJ1-1; unclear D gene. Trimming removed 6 bases at V and 5 bases at J, with 13 bases between. Looked up from germline, CDR1 is SEHNR and CDR2 is FQNEAQ (reference sequence). The CDR3 is made up of 13 amino acids. CDR3 residues: CASSPRGRTEAFF. DNA of the CDR3: TGTGCCAGCAGTCCTCGAGGGAGGACTGAAGCTTTCTTT.